This is a list of T cell receptor beta chains from one sample in a study of technical replicates of blood from several donors. Using immunoSEQ multiplex PCR, the repertoire was profiled, and TCRdb retains in-frame clones only, with some absent. The data contain tens of thousands of clones, about 90% of them singletons. The sample was T cells isolated from PBMCs. These receptors originate from a human donor in good health. CDR3s include the opening cysteine and the closing phenylalanine or tryptophan. D genes are given only for firm matches. Only part of the rows carry a size: once, few, many, or a class if the clone is expanded.

CDR3 | DNA | D | J | size | V
CASKGVTGANVLTF | TGTGCCAGCAAGGGAGTTACTGGGGCCAACGTCCTGACTTTC | - | TRBJ2-6 | - | TRBV25-1
CASSISAGPYNEQFF | TGTGCCAGTAGTATTTCTGCGGGGCCCTACAATGAGCAGTTCTTC | - | TRBJ2-1 | - | TRBV19
CASSQPSYPAGAFF | TGTGCCAGCAGCCAACCCTCTTATCCCGCCGGAGCTTTCTTT | - | TRBJ1-1 | - | TRBV4-2
CASRSLEFGQGVRGYTF | TGCGCCAGCAGATCCCTCGAATTCGGCCAGGGGGTGCGTGGCTACACCTTC | TRBD1 | TRBJ1-2 | once | TRBV5-1
CASSDTGREQYF | TGTGCCAGCAGTGATACAGGGCGGGAGCAGTACTTC | - | TRBJ2-7 | - | TRBV2
CASSLRAESYEQYF | TGTGCCAGCAGCTTACGCGCGGAGTCCTACGAGCAGTACTTC | - | TRBJ2-7 | - | TRBV11-2
CASSEVAFGHGGAFF | TGTGCCAGCAGTGAAGTGGCTTTCGGGCACGGAGGGGCTTTCTTT | - | TRBJ1-1 | - | TRBV2
CASSLSGEGDTQYF | TGTGCCAGCAGCCTTAGCGGGGAGGGAGATACGCAGTATTTT | TRBD2 | TRBJ2-3 | - | TRBV7-9
CASSPGTGYLNEQYF | TGTGCCAGTAGCCCCGGGACAGGGTACTTAAACGAGCAGTACTTC | TRBD1 | TRBJ2-7 | - | TRBV19
CASTQGTASYEQYF | TGCGCCAGCACCCAGGGGACAGCCTCCTACGAGCAGTACTTC | TRBD1 | TRBJ2-7 | - | TRBV5-1
CATSRVLADRGGYGYTF | TGTGCCACCAGCAGAGTTTTAGCCGACAGGGGCGGGTATGGCTACACCTTC | TRBD1 | TRBJ1-2 | - | TRBV15
CASSYAGSNQPQHF | TGTGCCAGCAGTTACGCAGGGAGCAATCAGCCCCAGCATTTT | - | TRBJ1-5 | - | TRBV6-5
CASSNRGRNEKLFF | TGTGCCAGTAGCAACAGGGGGCGGAATGAAAAACTGTTTTTT | TRBD1 | TRBJ1-4 | - | TRBV19
CASSVSVPLLMGYEQYF | TGTGCCAGTAGTGTCTCAGTCCCCCTACTAATGGGCTACGAGCAGTACTTC | - | TRBJ2-7 | once | TRBV19
CASSLAGGQGAMRETQYF | TGCGCCAGCAGCTTGGCCGGGGGACAGGGGGCGATGAGGGAGACCCAGTACTTC | TRBD1 | TRBJ2-5 | - | TRBV5-1
CASSPSLTLSYNEQFF | TGTGCCAGCTCACCGTCACTAACACTCTCCTACAATGAGCAGTTCTTC | - | TRBJ2-1 | - | TRBV18
CASTSPTNQGHADTQYF | TGTGCCAGCACTTCCCCTACGAATCAGGGTCACGCAGATACGCAGTATTTT | - | TRBJ2-3 | - | TRBV21-1
CASSSLASGDYEQYF | TGTGCCAGCAGTTCCCTTGCTAGCGGGGACTACGAGCAGTACTTC | TRBD2 | TRBJ2-7 | - | TRBV6-5
CASSLLGQNEQYF | TGTGCCAGCAGTTTATTGGGACAAAACGAGCAGTACTTC | - | TRBJ2-7 | - | TRBV28
CASSPRPDFTDTQYF | TGCGCCAGCAGCCCCAGACCGGACTTCACAGATACGCAGTATTTT | - | TRBJ2-3 | - | TRBV5-1
CASSSLSWAGLYEQYF | TGTGCCAGCAGTTCTCTTTCCTGGGCAGGGCTATACGAGCAGTACTTC | - | TRBJ2-7 | - | TRBV27
CASSLTAGGIENEQFF | TGTGCCAGCAGCCTAACGGCAGGGGGGATCGAAAATGAGCAGTTCTTC | - | TRBJ2-1 | - | TRBV7-6